Sequencing of this T cell receptor (beta chain) was carried out in a study of response to subunit inactivated influenza vaccine. Findings and caveats of the study: Few new T cells, the authors suggested, are recruited by each seasonal influenza vaccination.

For this clonotype: Its antigen is undetermined.

The V segment lost 5 bases and the J segment 9 bases; nucleotides outside the gene matches: 12. The germline gives CDR1 SGHTA, CDR2 FQGNSA. There are 16 residues in the CDR3. Each CDR3 protein is one row after TCRdb ran MiXCR on the RT-PCR reads. The data contain 500,000 to 550,000 distinct CDR3 sequences, roughly 25% of them singletons. These data also formed part of another study, on T cells expressing NK-cell markers. That work states: With UMIs, 5'RACE template switching was used to make TCR beta cDNA. Seven sequenced donors out of eight were HCMV-seropositive, one seronegative. CD8+ T cells in a handful of donors included dominant NKG2C+ clonotypes at 1.0-7.0%. These clonotypes also led the CD3+CD56-NKG2C+ fraction in a handful of donors.

The sample consisted of CD4+ T cells sorted from PBMCs, taken 11 to 12 days after vaccination. J is TRBJ2-1 and V is TRBV7-2; 11 positions agree with TRBD2. The source is a man aged 50-60 years who received an inactivated influenza vaccine. CDR3 sequence: CASSQDSGGAWGEQFF. DNA for the CDR3: TGTGCCAGCAGCCAAGATAGCGGGGGGGCGTGGGGTGAGCAGTTCTTC.